What follows are 14 T cell receptor beta chains derived from one specimen sequenced in a study of cytomegalovirus exposure and HLA in healthy donors. Both 60 Vbeta primers and 13 Jbeta primers went into the PCR. Assay used: immunoSEQ multiplex PCR; TCRdb lists only in-frame clones, some missing. The top ten clones hold less than 25% of a sample with more than 50,000 clones, roughly 70% of them seen once. Sequenced: PBMCs. These receptors originate from a woman in her 50s in good health and CMV-seropositive.

The rearrangement joins TRBV18 to TRBJ1-6; no clear D. In germline, CDR1 is KGHSH, CDR2 LQKENI. CDR3 length: 16 residues. V shed 5 bases and J shed 0 bases, with 11 bases lying between them. The CDR3 DNA reads as TGTGCCAGCTCAGTAAGCTCGAGCTCCTATAATTCACCCCTCCACTTT. The encoded protein is CASSVSSSSYNSPLHF. The full variable domain, its missing parts supplied by reference TRBV18 and TRBJ1-6, is NAGVMQNPRHLVRRRGQEARLRCSPMKGHSHVYWYRQLPEEGLKFMVYLQKENIIDESGMPKERFSAEFPKEGPSILRIQQVVRGDSAAYFCASSVSSSSYNSPLHFGNGTRLTVT.

The rearrangement uses TRBV5-8 and TRBJ2-7, with D tentatively TRBD1 (6 bases). Trimming removed 3 bases from V and 2 bases from J, with 12 bases in between. The CDR3 spans 14 residues. From germline, CDR1 is SGHTS and CDR2 YDEGEE. Here the CDR3 DNA reads TGTGCCAGCAGCTGGACAGCCGTAACCTACGAGCAGTACTTC. This encodes CASSWTAVTYEQYF.

The CDR3, as DNA: TGCGCCAGCAGCTCGCGGGGCTACGAGCAGTACTTC. Amino acid sequence: CASSSRGYEQYF. The chain combines TRBV5-1 with TRBJ2-7, with D possibly being TRBD2 (6 bases). Germline loops: CDR1 SGHRS, CDR2 YFSETQ. Trimming removed 3 bases at V and 3 bases at J, with 7 bases between. The CDR3 extends over 12 amino acids.

The V gene is TRBV7-6, the J gene TRBJ2-1; 14 bases are shared with TRBD2. The CDR3 is made up of 17 amino acids. Per germline, CDR1 SGHVS and CDR2 FNYEAQ. The ends lost 4 bases at V and 6 bases at J; junction bases unmatched: 8. The CDR3 nucleotides read TGTGCCAGCAGCTCCGGACTAGCGGGGGGACCATTCAATGAGCAGTTCTTC. Translated, it gives CASSSGLAGGPFNEQFF.

This sequence joins TRBV6-5 and TRBJ2-7; D is perhaps TRBD1 (5 bases). The CDR3 has 14 residues. CDR1 is MNHEY and CDR2 is SVGAGI in the germline V gene. Between the trimmed V and J ends, which lost 7 bases and 3 bases, there was a span of 16 bases. In DNA form, the CDR3 reads TGTGCCAGCAAGTTCGGAAGGGGAAACTACGAGCAGTACTTC. Encoded protein: CASKFGRGNYEQYF.

V gene TRBV19 combines with J gene TRBJ2-7; TRBD1 aligns across 7 bases. The CDR3 contains 13 residues. The germline gives CDR1 LNHDA, CDR2 SQIVND (reference sequence). Trimming took 6 bases from V and 4 from J; bases not matched to a gene: 6. The CDR3 DNA sequence: TGTGCCAGTAGCCCACAGGGGATGTACGAGCAGTACTTC. Translated, it gives CASSPQGMYEQYF.

The gene calls are TRBV5-4 and TRBJ2-5, with D perhaps TRBD2 (5 bases). CDR1 and CDR2 from the germline V gene are SGHNT and YYREEE (reference sequence). This CDR3 is built from 15 residues. Trimming took 4 bases from V and 4 from J, leaving 17 bases between them. The CDR3 bases are TGTGCCAGCAGCCCCACCTCCGGTCGGGGAGAGACCCAGTACTTC. Translation: CASSPTSGRGETQYF.

The V gene is TRBV27, the J gene TRBJ2-1; no clear D. CDR1 and CDR2 (germline): MNHEY, SMNVEV (reference sequence). CDR3 length: 16 residues. Trimming shortened V by 1 base and J by 6 bases, and 16 bases separated the two germline ends. The CDR3 region has the DNA TGTGCCAGCAGTTTATGGTGGGCCGGAATTATCAATGAGCAGTTCTTC. This sequence encodes CASSLWWAGIINEQFF.

This rearrangement joins TRBV27 to TRBJ2-5; 8 bases are a match to TRBD2. CDR1 and CDR2 from the germline V gene are MNHEY and SMNVEV (reference sequence). The CDR3 is 14 residues long. The trim removed 1 base at V and 5 bases at J, leaving 3 bases unmatched. CDR3 loop: CASSLWASGETQYF. CDR3 coding DNA: TGTGCCAGCAGTTTATGGGCTAGCGGGGAGACCCAGTACTTC.

The DNA for the CDR3 is TGTGCCAGCAGCCCCAGGGCGGACTATGGCTACACCTTC. It specifies CASSPRADYGYTF. The rearrangement joins TRBV7-9 to TRBJ1-2; D perhaps matches TRBD1 (5 bases). The CDR3 contains 13 residues. Germline V CDR1 and CDR2: SEHNR, FQNEAQ (reference sequence). V dropped 5 bases and J dropped 3 bases, with 10 bases sitting between them.

The chain carries TRBV4-1 and TRBJ2-6; D uncertain. Germline lookup yields CDR1 MGHRA and CDR2 YSYEKL. This CDR3 is built from 15 residues. Trimming shortened V by 4 bases and J by 0 bases, and 7 bases separated the two germline ends. The CDR3 reads CASSPTLSGANVLTF. CDR3 DNA sequence: TGCGCCAGCAGCCCTACCCTCTCTGGGGCCAACGTCCTGACTTTC.

The chain links TRBV5-4 to TRBJ2-4; D may be TRBD1 (8 bases). Trimming took 4 bases from V and 0 from J, leaving 26 bases between them. CDR3 length: 20 amino acids. Germline CDR1 reads SGHNT; CDR2 reads YYREEE (reference sequence). The CDR3 DNA sequence: TGTGCCAGCAGCCTCCGCTTCGGACAGGGAGGGGTGAAAGCCAAAAACATTCAGTACTTC. Translating gives CASSLRFGQGGVKAKNIQYF.

The chain couples TRBV7-3 to TRBJ1-5; D remains ambiguous. This CDR3 has 13 amino acids. CDR1 SGHTA and CDR2 FQGTGA come from the germline V gene. Trimming cost V 2 bases and J 4 bases, with 6 bases left between them. CDR3 residues: CASSLGPNQPQHF. The CDR3 nucleotides are TGTGCCAGCAGCTTAGGGCCTAATCAGCCCCAGCATTTT.

This clone showed up just once. The chain has TRBV14 and TRBJ2-5; 8 nucleotides agree with TRBD1. The CDR3 loop spans 15 amino acids. Unmatched junction bases numbered 6, after V lost 3 bases and J lost 3 bases. CDR1 is SGHDN, CDR2 FVKESK, per germline. The CDR3 DNA reads as TGTGCCAGCAGCCACCAGACAGGGGTTAAAGAGACCCAGTACTTC. The encoded protein is CASSHQTGVKETQYF.